This paragraph reports one T cell receptor (beta chain). The antigen remains unidentified. Profiling relied on immunoSEQ multiplex PCR, and the TCRdb table lists in-frame clones only, not all of them. The sample has tens of thousands of clones; about three quarters are singletons. Time point in this sample: baseline, week 1 (first vaccination visit). As for treatment: pre-vaccination baseline after standard-of-care therapy. The data are from a study of a mutant IDH1 vaccine in newly diagnosed glioma. Whole-study context: Earlier therapy was either radiotherapy, temozolomide, or both, and most got both.

Points from the study as a whole: Pseudoprogression seemingly bore no relation to changes in top peripheral T cell clonotypes. Immune responses arising from the vaccine appeared in around 93% of patients.

The sample consisted of PBMCs, taken from a glioma patient treated with radiotherapy, temozolomide or both. The sequence was obtained from a woman between 40 and 55 years old with glioma.

In DNA form, the CDR3 reads TGTGCCAGCAAAAAGGTTAGGAACACCGGGGAGCTGTTTTTT. Encoded protein: CASKKVRNTGELFF. The V and J genes are TRBV2 and TRBJ2-2; D remains ambiguous. From germline, CDR1 is SNHLY and CDR2 FYNNEI. This CDR3 spans 14 amino acids. V was clipped by 7 bases and J by 1 base, with 10 bases between them.